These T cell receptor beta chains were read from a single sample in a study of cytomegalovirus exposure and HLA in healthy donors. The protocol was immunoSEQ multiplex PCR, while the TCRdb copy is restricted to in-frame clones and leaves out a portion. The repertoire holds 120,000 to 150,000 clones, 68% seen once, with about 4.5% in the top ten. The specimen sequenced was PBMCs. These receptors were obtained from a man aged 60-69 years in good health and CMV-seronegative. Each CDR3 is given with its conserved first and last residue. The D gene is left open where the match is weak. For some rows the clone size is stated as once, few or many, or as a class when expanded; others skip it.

CDR3aa: CASSQTAGTSFGNTIYF
CDR3nt: TGTGCCAGCTCACAAACGGCCGGGACATCTTTCGGAAACACCATATATTTT
v_gene: TRBV18
d_gene: -
abundance: -
j_gene: TRBJ1-3

CDR3aa: CASSISGTSGRTDTQYF
CDR3nt: TGCGCCAGCAGCATATCCGGGACTAGCGGGAGGACAGATACGCAGTATTTT
v_gene: TRBV5-1
d_gene: TRBD2
abundance: -
j_gene: TRBJ2-3

CDR3aa: CASSRGTGSGNTIYF
CDR3nt: TGTGCCAGCAGTCGTGGGACAGGATCTGGAAACACCATATATTTT
v_gene: TRBV6-5
d_gene: TRBD1
abundance: -
j_gene: TRBJ1-3

CDR3aa: CASSLDRDTQYF
CDR3nt: TGTGCCAGCAGCTTGGACCGGGATACGCAGTATTTT
v_gene: TRBV5-4
d_gene: -
abundance: -
j_gene: TRBJ2-3

CDR3aa: CASSDSTGGSYNEQFF
CDR3nt: TGTGCCAGCAGTGACTCCACAGGGGGCTCTTACAATGAGCAGTTCTTC
v_gene: TRBV6-4
d_gene: TRBD1
abundance: few
j_gene: TRBJ2-1

CDR3aa: CASSQLGGYEQYF
CDR3nt: TGTGCCAGCAGTCAGCTAGGGGGCTACGAGCAGTACTTC
v_gene: TRBV6-5
d_gene: -
abundance: -
j_gene: TRBJ2-7

CDR3aa: CASSFSSNNSPLHF
CDR3nt: TGTGCCAGCAGCTTTTCGAGCAATAATTCACCCCTCCACTTT
v_gene: TRBV11-3
d_gene: -
abundance: -
j_gene: TRBJ1-6

CDR3aa: CASSLGSGGEEQYF
CDR3nt: TGTGCCAGCAGCTTAGGATCGGGGGGTGAGGAGCAGTACTTC
v_gene: TRBV7-2
d_gene: TRBD2
abundance: -
j_gene: TRBJ2-7

CDR3aa: CASSPRGAGSPLHF
CDR3nt: TGTGCCAGCAGTCCCCGGGGGGCCGGTTCACCCCTCCACTTT
v_gene: TRBV6-5
d_gene: -
abundance: -
j_gene: TRBJ1-6

CDR3aa: CASGASGPTGELFF
CDR3nt: TGTGCCAGCGGGGCTAGCGGTCCCACCGGGGAGCTGTTTTTT
v_gene: TRBV6-1
d_gene: TRBD2
abundance: -
j_gene: TRBJ2-2

CDR3aa: CASSLVGREASGANVLTF
CDR3nt: TGTGCCAGCAGCTTAGTTGGGCGGGAGGCCTCAGGGGCCAACGTCCTGACTTTC
v_gene: TRBV7-2
d_gene: TRBD2
abundance: few
j_gene: TRBJ2-6